Listed here are 2 T cell receptor beta chains from one sample, sequenced in a study of T cell repertoires in cytomegalovirus infection. For these TCRs, the target antigens are not known. Each CDR3 protein is one row after TCRdb ran MiXCR on the reads. Among a few hundred thousand distinct CDR3 sequences, almost 40% were seen once, and the ten largest hold 48%. The sample was cultured PBMCs, taken from culture after CMV antigen stimulation. The receptors shown here come from a human donor in good health (CMV status not recorded). Some clones in this sample may be carry-over from other donors' samples.

The V call is TRBV27, the J call TRBJ1-4, with a possible D match to TRBD1 (5 bases). Trimming stripped 2 bases from V and 6 bases from J, with 13 bases between. Per the germline V gene, CDR1 is MNHEY and CDR2 is SMNVEV (reference sequence). This CDR3 is built from 15 residues. The CDR3 reads CASSLRAGMDEKLFF. The CDR3 DNA reads as TGTGCCAGCAGTTTACGCGCAGGGATGGATGAAAAACTGTTTTTT.

Points on this clonotype: Mismatch with germline at one junction end may stem from a read error. V gene TRBV5-3 combines with J gene TRBJ2-1, with a possible D match to TRBD2 (5 bases). TRBV5-3 is noted as an ORF with a role that remains uncertain. The CDR3 covers 14 residues. The CDR3 spells CASSLTRAPERQFF. The DNA of the CDR3 is TGTGCCAGCAGCTTGACGCGGGCCCCGGAGCGGCAGTTCTTC.